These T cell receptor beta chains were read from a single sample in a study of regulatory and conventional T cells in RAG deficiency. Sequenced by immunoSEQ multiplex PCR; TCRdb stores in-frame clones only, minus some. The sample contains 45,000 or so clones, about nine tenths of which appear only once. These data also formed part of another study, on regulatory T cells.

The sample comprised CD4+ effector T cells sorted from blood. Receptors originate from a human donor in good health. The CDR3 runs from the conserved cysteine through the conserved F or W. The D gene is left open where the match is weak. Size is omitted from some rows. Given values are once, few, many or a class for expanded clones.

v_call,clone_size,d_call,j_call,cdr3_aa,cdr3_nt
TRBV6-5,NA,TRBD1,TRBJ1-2,CASSDQGGGYTF,TGTGCCAGCAGTGACCAGGGGGGCGGCTACACCTTC
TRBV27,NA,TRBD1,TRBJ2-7,CASSSSGTGVQQYF,TGTGCCAGCAGTTCGTCCGGGACAGGGGTTCAGCAGTACTTC
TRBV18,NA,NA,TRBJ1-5,CASSPQGGEPQHF,TGTGCCAGCTCACCCCAGGGAGGTGAGCCCCAGCATTTT
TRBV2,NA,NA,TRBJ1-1,CASSEVGVAEAFF,TGTGCCAGCAGTGAAGTAGGGGTTGCTGAAGCTTTCTTT
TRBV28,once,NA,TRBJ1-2,CASGGASAKGYTF,TGTGCCAGCGGGGGGGCATCGGCGAAAGGCTACACCTTC
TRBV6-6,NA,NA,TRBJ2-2,CASSYRGTGELFF,TGTGCCAGCAGTTATCGAGGCACCGGGGAGCTGTTTTTT
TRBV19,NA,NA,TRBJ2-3,CASRQGTDTQYF,TGTGCCAGTAGACAGGGAACAGATACGCAGTATTTT
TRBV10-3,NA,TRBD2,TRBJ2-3,CAIMRGNTDTQYF,TGTGCCATCATGCGGGGGAACACAGATACGCAGTATTTT
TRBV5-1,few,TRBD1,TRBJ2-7,CASSYRGGGGQGAQYEQYF,TGCGCCAGCAGTTATCGAGGTGGGGGAGGACAGGGGGCCCAATACGAGCAGTACTTC
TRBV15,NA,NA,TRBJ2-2,CATSRDRGSGGELFF,TGTGCCACCAGCAGAGACAGGGGTTCGGGCGGGGAGCTGTTTTTT
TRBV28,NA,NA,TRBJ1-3,CASSLNGVGGRRSGNTIYF,TGTGCCAGCAGTTTAAACGGGGTCGGGGGTAGACGCTCTGGAAACACCATATATTTT
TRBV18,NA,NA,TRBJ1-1,CASSVNSQGGTEAFF,TGTGCCAGCTCAGTCAACTCGCAGGGAGGTACTGAAGCTTTCTTT
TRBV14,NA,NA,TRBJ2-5,CASSLPFPETQYF,TGTGCCAGCAGCCTACCCTTCCCGGAGACCCAGTACTTC
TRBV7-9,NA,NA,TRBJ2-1,CASSHTTLQGGFPNNEQFF,TGTGCCAGCAGCCACACAACTCTTCAGGGGGGATTTCCCAACAATGAGCAGTTCTTC
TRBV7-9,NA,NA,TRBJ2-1,CASSLSTSYNEQFF,TGTGCCAGCAGCTTGAGCACTAGTTACAATGAGCAGTTCTTC
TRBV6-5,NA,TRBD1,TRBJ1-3,CATGGTAGNTIYF,TGTGCCACGGGGGGGACAGCTGGAAACACCATATATTTT
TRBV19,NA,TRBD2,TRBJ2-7,CASSGTSGGSNLKFYEQYF,TGTGCCAGTAGTGGGACTAGCGGGGGGTCCAACTTAAAATTCTACGAGCAGTACTTC
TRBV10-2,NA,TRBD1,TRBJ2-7,CASSEDVTGTGGNEQYF,TGCGCCAGCAGTGAAGATGTGACCGGGACAGGGGGAAACGAGCAGTACTTC
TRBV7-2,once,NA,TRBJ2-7,CASSLWGGPYEQYF,TGTGCCAGCAGCTTATGGGGGGGCCCCTACGAGCAGTACTTC
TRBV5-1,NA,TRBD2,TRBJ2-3,CASSPDPSGTSGSNTDTQYF,TGCGCCAGCAGCCCGGATCCTTCCGGGACTAGCGGGTCCAACACAGATACGCAGTATTTT
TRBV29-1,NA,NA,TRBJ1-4,CSVARGVDEKLFF,TGCAGCGTTGCCAGGGGAGTTGATGAAAAACTGTTTTTT
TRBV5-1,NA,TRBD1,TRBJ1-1,CASSTQGAPNTEAFF,TGCGCCAGCAGCACGCAGGGGGCCCCGAACACTGAAGCTTTCTTT
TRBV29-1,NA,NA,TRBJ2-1,CSPAGSGEQFF,TGCAGCCCTGCTGGTAGCGGAGAGCAGTTCTTC
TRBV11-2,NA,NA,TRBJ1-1,CASSLTMNTEAFF,TGTGCCAGCAGCTTAACGATGAACACTGAAGCTTTCTTT
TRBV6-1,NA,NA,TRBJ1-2,CASTLLGTPYGYTF,TGTGCCAGCACCCTTCTAGGGACCCCATATGGCTACACCTTC
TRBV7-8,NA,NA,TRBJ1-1,CASSSNRETEAFF,TGTGCCAGCAGCTCCAACAGGGAAACTGAAGCTTTCTTT
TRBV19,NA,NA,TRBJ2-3,CASSIWRGQITDTQYF,TGTGCCAGTAGTATTTGGAGAGGACAGATCACAGATACGCAGTATTTT
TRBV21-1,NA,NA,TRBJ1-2,CASSNHSGGPFYGYTF,TGTGCCAGCAGCAATCACTCAGGGGGACCTTTCTATGGCTACACCTTC
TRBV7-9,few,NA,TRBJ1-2,CASSLVGMTKDTF,TGTGCCAGCAGCTTAGTAGGGATGACGAAGGACACCTTC
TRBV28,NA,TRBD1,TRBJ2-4,CASSLSGTVTKNIQYF,TGTGCCAGCAGTTTATCCGGGACAGTAACCAAAAACATTCAGTACTTC
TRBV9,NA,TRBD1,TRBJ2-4,CASSVAVTGTGGKNIQYF,TGTGCCAGCAGCGTAGCAGTCACCGGGACAGGGGGCAAAAACATTCAGTACTTC
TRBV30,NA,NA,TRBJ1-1,CAWSVLGRVNTEAFF,TGTGCCTGGAGTGTACTCGGCAGGGTGAACACTGAAGCTTTCTTT
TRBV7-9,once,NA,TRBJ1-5,CASSLGDSNQPQHF,TGTGCCAGCAGCTTAGGAGATAGCAATCAGCCCCAGCATTTT
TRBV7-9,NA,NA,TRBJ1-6,CASSQEYAGWSLHF,TGTGCCAGCAGCCAGGAGTATGCAGGTTGGTCCCTCCACTTT
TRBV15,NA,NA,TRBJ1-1,CATSREWATEAFF,TGTGCCACCAGCAGAGAGTGGGCCACTGAAGCTTTCTTT
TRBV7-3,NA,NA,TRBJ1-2,CASSFLDRSYGYTF,TGTGCCAGCAGCTTTTTGGACCGAAGCTATGGCTACACCTTC
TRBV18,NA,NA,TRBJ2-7,CASSPYGLAPYEQYF,TGTGCCAGCTCACCTTACGGACTGGCCCCCTACGAGCAGTACTTC
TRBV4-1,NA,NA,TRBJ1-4,CASSQEQDINEKLFF,TGCGCCAGCAGCCAAGAACAGGACATTAATGAAAAACTGTTTTTT
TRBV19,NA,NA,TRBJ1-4,CASTGRSQGPSTNEKLFF,TGTGCCAGTACGGGAAGAAGCCAGGGGCCATCAACTAATGAAAAACTGTTTTTT
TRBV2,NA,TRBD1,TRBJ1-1,CASSESQGWNTEAFF,TGTGCCAGCAGTGAATCACAGGGGTGGAACACTGAAGCTTTCTTT
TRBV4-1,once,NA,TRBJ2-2,CASSQDPGTINTGELFF,TGCGCCAGCAGCCAAGATCCCGGGACGATCAACACCGGGGAGCTGTTTTTT
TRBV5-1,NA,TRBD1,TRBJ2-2,CASSQQDRGVTGELFF,TGCGCCAGCAGCCAGCAGGACAGGGGTGTAACCGGGGAGCTGTTTTTT
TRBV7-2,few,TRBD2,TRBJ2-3,CASSSRTSATDTQYF,TGTGCCAGCAGCTCGAGGACTAGCGCCACAGATACGCAGTATTTT
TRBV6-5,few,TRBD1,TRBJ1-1,CASRPTGRNTEAFF,TGTGCCAGCAGGCCGACAGGGCGGAACACTGAAGCTTTCTTT
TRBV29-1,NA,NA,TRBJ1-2,CSVEGIYGYTF,TGCAGCGTTGAAGGGATCTATGGCTACACCTTC
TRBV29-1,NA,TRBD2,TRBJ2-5,CSVLLAGLETQYF,TGCAGCGTCTTACTAGCGGGGTTGGAGACCCAGTACTTC
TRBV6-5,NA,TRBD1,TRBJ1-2,CASSSTDRDNSKAPF,TGTGCCAGCAGTTCCACGGACAGGGATAACAGCAAAGCTCCCTTC